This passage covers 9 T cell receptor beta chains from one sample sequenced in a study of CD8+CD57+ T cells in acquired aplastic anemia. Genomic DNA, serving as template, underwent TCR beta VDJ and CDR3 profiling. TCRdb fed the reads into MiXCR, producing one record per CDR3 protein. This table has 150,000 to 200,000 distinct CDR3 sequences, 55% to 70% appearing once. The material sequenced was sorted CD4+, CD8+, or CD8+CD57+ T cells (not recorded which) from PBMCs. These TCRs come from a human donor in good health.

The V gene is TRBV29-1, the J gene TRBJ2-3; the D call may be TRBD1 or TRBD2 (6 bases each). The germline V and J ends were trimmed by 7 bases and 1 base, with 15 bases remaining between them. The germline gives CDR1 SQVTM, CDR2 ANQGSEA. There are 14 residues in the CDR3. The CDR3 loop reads CSGTTGSGTDTQYF. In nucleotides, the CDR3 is TGCAGCGGGACTACAGGGAGTGGCACAGATACGCAGTATTTT.

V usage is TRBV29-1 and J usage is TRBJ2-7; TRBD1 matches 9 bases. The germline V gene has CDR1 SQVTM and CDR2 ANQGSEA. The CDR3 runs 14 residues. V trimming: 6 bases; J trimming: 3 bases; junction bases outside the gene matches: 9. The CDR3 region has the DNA TGCAGCGTCGACCCGGGACAGGGAGGCTACGAGCAGTACTTC. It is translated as CSVDPGQGGYEQYF.

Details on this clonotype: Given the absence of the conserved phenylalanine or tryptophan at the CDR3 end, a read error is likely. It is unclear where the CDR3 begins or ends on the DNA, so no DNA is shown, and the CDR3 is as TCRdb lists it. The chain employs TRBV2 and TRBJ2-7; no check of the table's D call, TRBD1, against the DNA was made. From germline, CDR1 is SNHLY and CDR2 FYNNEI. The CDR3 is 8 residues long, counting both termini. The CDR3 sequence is CASSDWDR.

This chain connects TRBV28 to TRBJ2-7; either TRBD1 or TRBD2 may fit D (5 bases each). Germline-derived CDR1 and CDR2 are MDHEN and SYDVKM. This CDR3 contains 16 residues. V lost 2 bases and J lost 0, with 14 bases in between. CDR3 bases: TGTGCCAGCAGTTTAGATCGGGACCGGGCCTCCTACGAGCAGTACTTC. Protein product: CASSLDRDRASYEQYF.

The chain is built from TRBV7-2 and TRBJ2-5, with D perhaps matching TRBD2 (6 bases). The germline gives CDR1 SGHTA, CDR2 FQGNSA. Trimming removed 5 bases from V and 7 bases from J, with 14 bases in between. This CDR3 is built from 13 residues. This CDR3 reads CASSPWDLGTQYF. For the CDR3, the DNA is TGTGCCAGCAGCCCATGGGACTTGGGGACCCAGTACTTC.

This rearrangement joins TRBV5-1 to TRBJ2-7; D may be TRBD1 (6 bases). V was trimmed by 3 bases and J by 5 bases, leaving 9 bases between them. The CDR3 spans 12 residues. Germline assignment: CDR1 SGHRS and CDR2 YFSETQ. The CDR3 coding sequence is TGCGCCAGCAGCTCCCGGACAGACGAGCAGTACTTC. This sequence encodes CASSSRTDEQYF.

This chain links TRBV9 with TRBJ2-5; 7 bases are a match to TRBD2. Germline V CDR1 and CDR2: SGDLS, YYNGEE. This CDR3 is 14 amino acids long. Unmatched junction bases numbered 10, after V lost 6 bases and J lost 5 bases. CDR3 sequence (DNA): TGTGCCAGCACCGGCTTGGGGAGGGTTGAGACCCAGTACTTC. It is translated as CASTGLGRVETQYF.

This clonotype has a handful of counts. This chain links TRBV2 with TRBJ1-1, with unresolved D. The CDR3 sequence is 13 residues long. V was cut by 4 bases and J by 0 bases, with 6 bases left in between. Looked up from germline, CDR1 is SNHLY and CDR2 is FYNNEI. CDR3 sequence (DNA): TGTGCCAGCAGTGGCAGTCTGAACACTGAAGCTTTCTTT. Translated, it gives CASSGSLNTEAFF.

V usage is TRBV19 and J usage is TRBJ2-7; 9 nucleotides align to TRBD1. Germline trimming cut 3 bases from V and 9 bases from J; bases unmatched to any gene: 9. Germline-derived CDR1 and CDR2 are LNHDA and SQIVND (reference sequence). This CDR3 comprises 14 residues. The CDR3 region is CASSMGQGSLSQYF. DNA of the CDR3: TGTGCCAGTAGTATGGGACAGGGTTCTCTGTCGCAGTACTTC.